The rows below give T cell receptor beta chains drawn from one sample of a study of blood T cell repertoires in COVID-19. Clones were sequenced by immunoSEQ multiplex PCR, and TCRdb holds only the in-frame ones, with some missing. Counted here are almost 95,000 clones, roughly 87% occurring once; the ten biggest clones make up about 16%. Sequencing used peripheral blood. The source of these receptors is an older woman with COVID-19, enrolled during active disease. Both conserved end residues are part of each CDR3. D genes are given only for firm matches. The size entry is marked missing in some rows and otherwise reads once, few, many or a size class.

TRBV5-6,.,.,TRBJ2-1,TGTGCCAGCACCCTCTACAATGAGCAGTTCTTC,CASTLYNEQFF
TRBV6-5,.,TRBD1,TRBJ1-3,TGTGCCAGCAGTTCAAACAGGGGTACTGGAAACACCATATATTTT,CASSSNRGTGNTIYF
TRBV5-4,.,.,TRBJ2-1,TGTGCCAGCAGGGGAGCCCCACCGATCTACAATGAGCAGTTCTTC,CASRGAPPIYNEQFF
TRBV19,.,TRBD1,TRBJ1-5,TGTGCCAGTCGACAGGGGCCCAATCAGCCCCAGCATTTT,CASRQGPNQPQHF
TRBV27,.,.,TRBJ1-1,TGTGCCAGCAGTTTTAGCCGGGGCACTGAAGCTTTCTTT,CASSFSRGTEAFF
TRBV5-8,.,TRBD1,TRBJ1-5,TGTGCCAGCAGCCGGGACAGGGGATTTGGGGTCAATCAGCCCCAGCATTTT,CASSRDRGFGVNQPQHF
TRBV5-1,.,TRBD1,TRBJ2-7,TGCGCCAGCAGCCCCACTGGGGTGAGGGGGCGCCCCGACGGCCTATACGAGCAGTACTTC,CASSPTGVRGRPDGLYEQYF
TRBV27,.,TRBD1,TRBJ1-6,TGTGCCAGCAGTCACAGGGGCCATAATTCACCCCTCCACTTT,CASSHRGHNSPLHF
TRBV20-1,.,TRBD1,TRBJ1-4,TGCAGTGCTAGTGAAAACAGGGGAAACGAAAAACTGTTTTTT,CSASENRGNEKLFF
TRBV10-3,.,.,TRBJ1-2,TGTGCCATCCTCGAGACAGCCTATTATGGCTACACCTTC,CAILETAYYGYTF
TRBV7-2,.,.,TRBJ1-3,TGTGCCAGCAGCTTAGGGGCCTCTGGAAACACCATATATTTT,CASSLGASGNTIYF
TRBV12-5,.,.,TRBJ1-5,TGTGCTAGTGGTCCGGCGGACAGCCTTTATCAGCCCCAGCATTTT,CASGPADSLYQPQHF
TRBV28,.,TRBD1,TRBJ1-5,TGTGCCAGCAGTGGGCAGACAGGGAGCAATCAGCCCCAGCATTTT,CASSGQTGSNQPQHF
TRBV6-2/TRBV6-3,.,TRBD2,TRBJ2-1,TGTGCCAGCAGTTACTCGATGAGCGGGGGGAGCTCCTACAATGAGCAGTTCTTC,CASSYSMSGGSSYNEQFF
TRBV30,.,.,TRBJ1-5,TGTGCCTGGAGTGTACTTCAGGGCAATCAGCCCCAGCATTTT,CAWSVLQGNQPQHF
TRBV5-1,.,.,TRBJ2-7,TGCGCCAGCAGCTTGGGCCCAGGGGACGCCTACGAGCAGTACTTC,CASSLGPGDAYEQYF
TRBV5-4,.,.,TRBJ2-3,TGTGCCAGCAGCCTAAGCGATACGCAGTATTTT,CASSLSDTQYF
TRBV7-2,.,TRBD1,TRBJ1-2,TGTGCCAGCAGCGGACAGGGCCATGGCTACACCTTC,CASSGQGHGYTF
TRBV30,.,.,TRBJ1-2,TGTGCCTGGAGCGAGCCCTATCGGGGTGGCTATGGCTACACCTTC,CAWSEPYRGGYGYTF
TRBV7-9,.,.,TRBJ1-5,TGTGCCAGCAGCAATGGAGGGTACAATCAGCCCCAGCATTTT,CASSNGGYNQPQHF
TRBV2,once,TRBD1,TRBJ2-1,TGTGCCAGCAGCCGACCGCGGGACAGGGAATACAATGAGCAGTTCTTC,CASSRPRDREYNEQFF
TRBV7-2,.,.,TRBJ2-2,TGTGCCAGCAGCTCGCCGGCGGGCGGGGAGCTGTTTTTT,CASSSPAGGELFF
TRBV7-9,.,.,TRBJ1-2,TGTGCCAGCAGCTTATCGCCACAGGATAACTATGGCTACACCTTC,CASSLSPQDNYGYTF
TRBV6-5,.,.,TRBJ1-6,TGTGCCAGCAGTTACCTTTCGGAGAATTCACCCCTCCACTTT,CASSYLSENSPLHF
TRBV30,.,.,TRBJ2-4,TGTGCCTGGAGCCCGGGAGGGGGCCAAAACATTCAGTACTTC,CAWSPGGGQNIQYF
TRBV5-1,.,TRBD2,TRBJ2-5,TGCGCCAGCAGCTTGGGCTTACTAGCGGGGGGGCAGCAGACCCAGTACTTC,CASSLGLLAGGQQTQYF
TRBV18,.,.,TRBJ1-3,TGTGCCAGCTCACCCACTCAGGGGTCCGGAAACACCATATATTTT,CASSPTQGSGNTIYF
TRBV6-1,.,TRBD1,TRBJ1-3,TGTGCCAGCAGTGAAGGGGACAGGGGAAACACCATATATTTT,CASSEGDRGNTIYF
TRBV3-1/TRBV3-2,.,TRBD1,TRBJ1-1,TGTGCCAGCAGCAGGGACAGTGCTTTCTTT,CASSRDSAFF
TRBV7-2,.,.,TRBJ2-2,TGTGCCAGCAGCTTAAATCCAGGGAACACCGGGGAGCTGTTTTTT,CASSLNPGNTGELFF
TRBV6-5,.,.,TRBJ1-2,TGTGCCGTCCAGGCGGGCCCGGGGTATGGCTACACCTTC,CAVQAGPGYGYTF
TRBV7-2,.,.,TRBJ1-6,TGTGCCAGCAGCTTAGCGCCAGGGAACAATTCACCCCTCCACTTT,CASSLAPGNNSPLHF
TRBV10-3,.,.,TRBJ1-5,TGTGCCATCAGTGAATCCTTTCTTGAGGGGGGGAATCAGCCCCAGCATTTT,CAISESFLEGGNQPQHF
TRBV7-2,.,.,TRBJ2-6,TGTGCCAGCGCCGACAGGAGCTCTGGGGCCAACGTCCTGACTTTC,CASADRSSGANVLTF
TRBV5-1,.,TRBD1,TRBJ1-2,TGCGCCAGCAGCTCTCCGGGACAGGGGAACTATGGCTACACCTTC,CASSSPGQGNYGYTF
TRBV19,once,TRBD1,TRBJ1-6,TGTGCCAGTAGTAAGACAGGGTCGGTGGCACCCCTCCACTTT,CASSKTGSVAPLHF
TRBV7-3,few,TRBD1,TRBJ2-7,TGTGCCAGCAGCCGGACAGGGATGGGCGAGCAGTACTTC,CASSRTGMGEQYF
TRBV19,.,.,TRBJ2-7,TGTGCCAGTAGTCTGTTGGCAGGGGCCTACGAGCAGTACTTC,CASSLLAGAYEQYF
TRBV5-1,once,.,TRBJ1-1,TGCGCCAGCAGCCCCCCTTCCGGGGGGAACACTGAAGCTTTCTTT,CASSPPSGGNTEAFF
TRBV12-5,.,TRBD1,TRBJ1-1,TGTGCTAGTGGTTTGAACCCGACAGGGGGCGCGTTACGAGCTTTCTTT,CASGLNPTGGALRAFF
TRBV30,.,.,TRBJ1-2,TGTGCCTGGAGTGTAACCGCACGTCCTAGCGGAAGCGGCTACACCTTC,CAWSVTARPSGSGYTF
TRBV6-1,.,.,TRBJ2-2,TGTGCCAGCAGTGAATCCCGGACCCGGGCGGGGTACACCGGGGAGCTGTTTTTT,CASSESRTRAGYTGELFF
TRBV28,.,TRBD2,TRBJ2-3,TGTGCCAGCAGTTCAAGACTAGCGGGGGGGACAGATACGCAGTATTTT,CASSSRLAGGTDTQYF
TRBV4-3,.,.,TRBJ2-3,TGCGCCAGCAGCCAAGAGTGGAGGGGGCGTGATACGCAGTATTTT,CASSQEWRGRDTQYF